The clone carrying this TCR beta chain was seen a handful of times. The target antigen is unknown. Via MiXCR, TCRdb re-called the RT-PCR reads, giving one row per CDR3 protein. Seen here are over 300,000 distinct CDR3 sequences, 20% to 25% observed once, and the top ten hold around 9.6%. The source of the sample is a study of response to subunit inactivated influenza vaccine. Study observations and caveats: With each seasonal influenza vaccination, the authors suggested, few new T cells are recruited.

In germline, CDR1 is LGHNA, CDR2 YNFKEQ. The ends were cut back, 4 bases at V and 1 base at J, with 14 bases in the middle. CDR3 length: 15 amino acids. The chain employs TRBV4-2 and TRBJ2-7, with TRBD1 as a possible D gene (5 bases). The TCR sequence derives from a man aged 50 to 75 who received an inactivated influenza vaccine. Sequenced here: PBMCs from blood, sampled 21 months after vaccination. This CDR3 is CASSLYPGPSYEQYF. The CDR3 coding sequence is TGTGCCAGCAGCCTTTATCCAGGGCCTTCCTACGAGCAGTACTTC.